This T cell receptor (beta chain) originates from a study of blood T cell repertoires in COVID-19. Study details: COVID-19 samples, acute and convalescent, were from the United States, Italy and Spain. T cells, B-cell-depleted T cells, or PBMCs provided the cDNA or gDNA that served as material.

Original processing methods: Reference gene primer amplification gave estimated nucleated cell counts. TCRdb's table, derived via immunoSEQ multiplex PCR, lists solely in-frame clones and lacks some. V and J calls and clone size follow that table, whereas D and trimming were derived from the DNA. Among over 25,000 clones, over 75% were seen once, and the ten largest hold 7.7%. This CDR3 is built from 13 residues. Germline V lookup: CDR1 SGHVS, CDR2 FNYEAQ. J gave up 7 bases and V 5 bases, and 5 bases lay outside the gene matches. The rearrangement links TRBV7-6 to TRBJ2-4; TRBD2 matches 7 bases. The sequence was collected from a woman aged 45-59 years with active COVID-19. Sequencing was done on a sample of peripheral blood. This CDR3 reads CASSRGLDNIQYF. The CDR3 DNA sequence: TGTGCCAGCAGCCGAGGACTAGATAACATTCAGTACTTC.